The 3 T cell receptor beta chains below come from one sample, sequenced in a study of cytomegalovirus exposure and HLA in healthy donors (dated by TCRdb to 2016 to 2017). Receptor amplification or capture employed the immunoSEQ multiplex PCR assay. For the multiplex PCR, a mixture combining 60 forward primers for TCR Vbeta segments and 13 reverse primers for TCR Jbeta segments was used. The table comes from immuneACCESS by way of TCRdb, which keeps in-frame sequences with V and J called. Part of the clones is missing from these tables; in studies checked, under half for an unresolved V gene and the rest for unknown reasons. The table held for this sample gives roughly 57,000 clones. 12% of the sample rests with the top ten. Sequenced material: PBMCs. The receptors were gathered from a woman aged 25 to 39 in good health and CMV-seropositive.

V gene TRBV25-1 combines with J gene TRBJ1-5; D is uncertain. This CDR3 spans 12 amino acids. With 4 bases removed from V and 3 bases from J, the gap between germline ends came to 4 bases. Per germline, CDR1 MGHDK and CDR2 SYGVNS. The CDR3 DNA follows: TGTGCCAGCAGTGCCTTCAATCAGCCCCAGCATTTT. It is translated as CASSAFNQPQHF.

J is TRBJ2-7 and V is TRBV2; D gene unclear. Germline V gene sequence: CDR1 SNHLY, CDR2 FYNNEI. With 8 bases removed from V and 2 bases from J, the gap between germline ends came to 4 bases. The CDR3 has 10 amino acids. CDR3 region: CASSAYEQYF. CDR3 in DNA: TGTGCCAGCTCAGCCTACGAGCAGTACTTC.

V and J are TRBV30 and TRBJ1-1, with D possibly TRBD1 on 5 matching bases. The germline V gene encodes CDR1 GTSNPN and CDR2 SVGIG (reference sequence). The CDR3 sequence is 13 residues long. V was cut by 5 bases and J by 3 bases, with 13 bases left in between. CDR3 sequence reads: CAWAFREYTEAFF. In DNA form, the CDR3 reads TGTGCCTGGGCCTTCAGGGAATACACTGAAGCTTTCTTT. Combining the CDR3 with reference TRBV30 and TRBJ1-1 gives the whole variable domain SQTIHQWPATLVQPVGSPLSLECTVEGTSNPNLYWYRQAAGRGLQLLFYSVGIGQISSEVPQNLSASRPQDRQFILSSKKLLLSDSGFYLCAWAFREYTEAFFGQGTRLTVV.